This TCR beta chain came from a study of monozygotic twins with inflammatory bowel disease. Germline V lookup: CDR1 SGHTA, CDR2 FQGNSA. This CDR3 is built from 16 residues. TCRdb re-called the 5' RACE reads and gives one entry per CDR3 protein, without DNA. The listing records nearly 450,000 distinct CDR3 sequences. Input material: blood. This chain links TRBV7-2 with TRBJ2-3; no DNA is available, so the TRBD2 call from TCRdb remains unchecked. This TCR derives from a human donor with ulcerative colitis or Crohn's disease, or a healthy co-twin of an affected twin (not recorded which). CDR3 sequence: CASSSSGLAGTDTRYF.